The rows below give T cell receptor beta chains drawn from one sample of a study of cytomegalovirus exposure and HLA in healthy donors. Assay: immunoSEQ multiplex PCR; the TCRdb copy retains only in-frame clones and omits some. The table has roughly 92,000 clones, approximately 80% seen once. Sequencing was carried out using PBMCs. The receptors here all came from a man aged 45-60 years in good health and CMV-seropositive. The CDR3 runs from the conserved cysteine through the conserved F or W. A D gene is named only where the DNA matches it firmly. For some rows the clone size is stated as once, few or many, or as a class when expanded; others skip it.

cdr3_aa	cdr3_nt	j_call	d_call	v_call	clone_size
CASSVGPGPGYEQYF	TGTGCCAGCAGCGTTGGCCCAGGGCCGGGCTACGAGCAGTACTTC	TRBJ2-7	.	TRBV5-6	.
CASSEAMLAGAYEQYF	TGTGCCAGCAGTGAAGCTATGCTAGCGGGAGCCTACGAGCAGTACTTC	TRBJ2-7	TRBD2	TRBV6-1	.
CASRAGLCNEQFF	TGTGCCAGCAGGGCGGGACTCTGCAATGAGCAGTTCTTC	TRBJ2-1	.	TRBV21-1	.
CASSPAPAGGPVTFLDTQYF	TGTGCCAGCAGCCCGGCCCCAGCGGGAGGGCCGGTAACGTTTTTGGATACGCAGTATTTT	TRBJ2-3	TRBD2	TRBV14	once
CASSVGGRAGNEQFF	TGTGCCAGCAGCGTAGGCGGGAGGGCCGGGAATGAGCAGTTCTTC	TRBJ2-1	TRBD2	TRBV9	few
CASDGLSSGANVLTF	TGTGCCAGTGATGGGCTAAGCTCTGGGGCCAACGTCCTGACTTTC	TRBJ2-6	.	TRBV19	.
CASGLGLAGWHEQFF	TGTGCTAGTGGTCTAGGACTAGCGGGATGGCATGAGCAGTTCTTC	TRBJ2-1	TRBD2	TRBV12-5	.
CASGLGQGEQFF	TGTGCCTCGGGACTAGGTCAGGGTGAGCAGTTCTTC	TRBJ2-1	TRBD2	TRBV30	.
CASSHDTAYEQYF	TGTGCCAGCAGCCATGACACAGCCTACGAGCAGTACTTC	TRBJ2-7	.	TRBV7-9	.
CASRVDLLRSYEQYF	TGTGCCAGCAGAGTAGACTTGCTCCGCTCCTACGAGCAGTACTTC	TRBJ2-7	.	TRBV6-1	.
CASSLSGGLEKLFF	TGTGCCAGCAGTTTATCGGGCGGGTTGGAAAAACTGTTTTTT	TRBJ1-4	.	TRBV27	.
CASTLGVTDTQYF	TGTGCCAGCACCCTAGGGGTGACAGATACGCAGTATTTT	TRBJ2-3	.	TRBV2	.
CSVGFTGGAGETQYF	TGCAGCGTTGGATTCACAGGGGGCGCTGGGGAGACCCAGTACTTC	TRBJ2-5	TRBD1	TRBV29-1	few
CATSRDATGGTEAFF	TGTGCCACCAGCAGAGATGCTACAGGGGGGACTGAAGCTTTCTTT	TRBJ1-1	TRBD1	TRBV15	.
CASSIRPEREQYF	TGCGCCAGCAGCATCAGACCGGAGCGAGAGCAGTACTTC	TRBJ2-7	.	TRBV5-1	.
CASSTYRGDTDTQYF	TGTGCCAGCAGCACTTACAGGGGGGACACAGATACGCAGTATTTT	TRBJ2-3	TRBD1	TRBV27	.
CASSATGANYGYTF	TGTGCCAGTAGCGCGACAGGAGCTAACTATGGCTACACCTTC	TRBJ1-2	.	TRBV19	.